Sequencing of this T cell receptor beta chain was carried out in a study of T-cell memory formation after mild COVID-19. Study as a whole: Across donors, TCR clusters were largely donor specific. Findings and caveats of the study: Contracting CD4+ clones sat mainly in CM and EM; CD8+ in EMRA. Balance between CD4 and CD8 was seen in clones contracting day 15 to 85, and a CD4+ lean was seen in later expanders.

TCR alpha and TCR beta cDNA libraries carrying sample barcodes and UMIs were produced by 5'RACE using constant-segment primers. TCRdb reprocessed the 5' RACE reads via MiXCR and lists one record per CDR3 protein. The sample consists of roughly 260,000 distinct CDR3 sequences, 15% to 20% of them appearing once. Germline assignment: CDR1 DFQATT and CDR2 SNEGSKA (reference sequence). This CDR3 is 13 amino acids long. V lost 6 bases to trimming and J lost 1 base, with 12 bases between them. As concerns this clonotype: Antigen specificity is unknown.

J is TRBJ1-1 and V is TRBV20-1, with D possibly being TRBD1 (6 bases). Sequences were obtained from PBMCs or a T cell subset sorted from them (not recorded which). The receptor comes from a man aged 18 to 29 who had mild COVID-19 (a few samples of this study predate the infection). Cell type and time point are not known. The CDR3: CSASPGQNTEAFF. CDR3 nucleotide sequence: TGCAGTGCGAGTCCGGGACAGAACACTGAAGCTTTCTTT.